Detailed here is one T cell receptor beta chain. Sequenced by immunoSEQ multiplex PCR; TCRdb stores in-frame clones only, minus some. The top ten clones hold 0.95% to 1.5% of a sample with around 250,000 clones, about 89% of them seen once. These data are taken from a study of blood T cell repertoires in COVID-19. The overall study: Acute-phase and convalescent COVID-19 samples originated in the United States, Italy and Spain.

In germline, CDR1 is LNHDA, CDR2 SQIVND (reference sequence). The V and J ends lost 4 bases and 3 bases, in that order; junction bases with no gene match: 8. The CDR3 is 15 residues long. Recruitment covered about 25 US areas and drew participants whose ages spanned roughly 18 to 90 years. Participants had their cohort set by participant-reported clinical history. The receptor was derived from a human donor in a cohort exposed to, infected with or recovered from COVID-19 (not recorded which). The donor label of this sample is uncertain. Source material: PBMCs or T cells enriched from blood (not recorded which). The chain couples TRBV19 to TRBJ1-1, with 7 nucleotides matching TRBD1. This CDR3 is CASSTRQGIHTEAFF. The CDR3 DNA sequence: TGTGCCAGTAGTACTCGACAGGGAATTCACACTGAAGCTTTCTTT.